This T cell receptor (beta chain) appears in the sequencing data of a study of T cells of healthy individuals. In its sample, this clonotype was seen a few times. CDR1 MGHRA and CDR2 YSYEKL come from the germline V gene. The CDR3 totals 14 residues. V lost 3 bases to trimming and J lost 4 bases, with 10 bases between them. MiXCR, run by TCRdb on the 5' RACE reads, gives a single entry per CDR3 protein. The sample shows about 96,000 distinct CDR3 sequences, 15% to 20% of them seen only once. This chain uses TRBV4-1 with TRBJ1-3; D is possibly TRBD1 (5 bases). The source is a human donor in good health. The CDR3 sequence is CASSHPGGGNTIYF. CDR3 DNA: TGCGCCAGCAGCCACCCTGGGGGGGGAAACACCATATATTTT.